This entry concerns a single T cell receptor (beta chain). There is no known antigen for this receptor. No per-base quality is available; no much larger clone lies one base away. Whole blood was collected in K2EDTA tubes by collaborating institutions according to the institutions' own protocols. For TCRbeta analysis, collaborator samples were shipped as frozen whole blood, as isolated PBMCs, or as DNA extracted from either sample type. These data come from a study of blood T cell repertoires in COVID-19 (dated by TCRdb to between 2020 and 2021). In the study overall: The collaborator samples originated in the United States, Italy and Spain and spanned the acute and convalescent phases of COVID-19. The material from the prospective study consisted of cDNA or gDNA derived from T cells, B-cell-depleted T cells, or PBMCs. Subjects who had been exposed to COVID-19, were actively infected with it, or had recovered from it provided the deeply sampled blood TCRbeta repertoires that made up the dataset. The repertoires were made available in a free public database intended to serve as a resource for research on the immune response to SARS-CoV-2. The samples were drawn from two sources: the first 160 participants of the ongoing ImmuneRACE study, and over 950 subjects contributed by 6 global collaborators. The sample metadata nearly always contained a de-identified subject ID, COVID-19 status, age in years and sex. Where available, HLA class I and class II types were taken from metadata supplied by the sample provider and were not determined by assay-based typing. Findings and caveats that apply to the study as a whole: The quantity of clinical and demographic metadata differed by source and by participant and was supplied without curation.

TCRbeta CDR3 regions were amplified from genomic DNA using the immunoSEQ Assay, a bias-controlled multiplex PCR. Concerning the study's data processing: Within the assay, amplification of reference gene primers was used to estimate how many nucleated cells each sample contained. Sequence reads were collapsed and filtered to measure the absolute abundance of every unique TCRbeta CDR3 rearrangement. Productive Simpson clonality was computed per sample as the square root of Simpson's diversity index over productive rearrangements. In TCRdb, the immuneACCESS table is reduced to in-frame sequences with V and J assigned. These tables do not hold every clone; where another copy was compared, an unresolved V gene accounts for under half, and the others remain unexplained. The DNA gave D and trimming, while V, J and clone size come from that table. Present in this sample are roughly 98,000 clones, approximately 80% of which were seen just once. Clones ranked in the top ten supply around 13% of the sample.

The specimen was peripheral blood. This TCR came from a human donor in a cohort sampled during active COVID-19.

The sequence in DNA is TGTGCCAGCAGCTTTAGTTATAGCGGGGGGAAGTTCTTC. It specifies CASSFSYSGGKFF. The rearrangement combines TRBV7-3 with TRBJ2-1; TRBD2 lines up with 10 middle nucleotides. CDR1 and CDR2 (SGHTA, FQGTGA) derive from the germline V gene. For this chain, trimming is 3 bases at the V end and 14 bases at the J end, and the number of junction bases without a gene match is 7. The CDR3 spans 13 residues, from the cysteine through the phenylalanine. Kept here is only the CDR3 DNA, which spans 39 bases and is read in frame from base 1.